This note documents a single T cell receptor beta chain sequence. The entry originates in a study of T cell changes during pregnancy in multiple sclerosis. The V gene end was trimmed by 2 bases and the J gene end by 2 bases; junction bases not matched to a gene: 0. The CDR3 runs 13 residues. The germline V gene has CDR1 MNHEY and CDR2 SMNVEV (reference sequence). Assay used: immunoSEQ multiplex PCR; TCRdb lists only in-frame clones, some missing. The data hold around 92,000 clones, with approximately 94% observed a single time. This chain joins TRBV27 and TRBJ2-7, with 7 bases identical to TRBD2. Sequences were derived from peripheral blood, sampled after pregnancy. This TCR derives from a female donor with multiple sclerosis, enrolled in a pregnancy study. CDR3 nucleotides: TGTGCCAGCAGTTTAGGGACTACCTACGAGCAGTACTTC. Translated, it gives CASSLGTTYEQYF.